Here is one TCR beta chain with its context. Its specificity is not known. A multiplex PCR was run with 60 Vbeta primers and 13 Jbeta primers. Clones were sequenced by immunoSEQ multiplex PCR, and TCRdb holds only the in-frame ones, with some missing. The sample gives about 130,000 clones, around 77% of which show up once; 4% to 5% is in the top ten. CDR1 and CDR2 (germline): SGHNT, YENEEA. This CDR3 has 13 amino acids. Trimming removed 3 bases at V and 8 bases at J, with 11 bases between. These data belong to a study of cytomegalovirus exposure and HLA in healthy donors. Overall study: Among roughly 180 million T cells, an earlier analysis found roughly 110 million unique TCR beta sequences. Study-wide results and caveats: There was a cluster of highly shared sequence variants that was likely a sequencing artifact. Earlier results showed most TCR beta V segments being productive about 90% or about 30% of the time. Apparent HLA restriction characterized most CMV-associated TCR beta chains in a later analysis.

The sample was PBMCs. The TCR sequence derives from a male donor in good health and CMV-seropositive. V gene TRBV11-3 combines with J gene TRBJ2-1, with a tentative D call TRBD2 (6 bases). Written as DNA, the CDR3 is TGTGCCAGCAGCTTGGAGGGAGTTGATGAGCAGTTCTTC. Its translation: CASSLEGVDEQFF.